This T cell receptor (beta chain) was observed in a study of cytomegalovirus exposure and HLA in healthy donors. PCR primers comprised 60 Vbeta and 13 Jbeta primers. Repertoires were generated with immunoSEQ multiplex PCR, while TCRdb's copy carries only in-frame clones and drops some. Of roughly 120,000 clones detected, 15% appear once; the ten largest clones hold 1.9%. The CDR3 contains 15 residues. CDR1 and CDR2 (germline): MNHNY, SVGAGI (reference sequence). The J segment lost 2 bases and the V segment lost 6 bases, leaving 6 bases of the junction unmatched. This TCR came from a woman between 18 and 30 years old in good health and CMV-seronegative. Sequenced sample: PBMCs. V gene TRBV6-6 combines with J gene TRBJ2-2, with 7 bases lining up with TRBD1. The CDR3 spells CASSKTGPNTGELFF. The CDR3 DNA sequence: TGTGCCAGCAGCAAGACAGGGCCTAACACCGGGGAGCTGTTTTTT.